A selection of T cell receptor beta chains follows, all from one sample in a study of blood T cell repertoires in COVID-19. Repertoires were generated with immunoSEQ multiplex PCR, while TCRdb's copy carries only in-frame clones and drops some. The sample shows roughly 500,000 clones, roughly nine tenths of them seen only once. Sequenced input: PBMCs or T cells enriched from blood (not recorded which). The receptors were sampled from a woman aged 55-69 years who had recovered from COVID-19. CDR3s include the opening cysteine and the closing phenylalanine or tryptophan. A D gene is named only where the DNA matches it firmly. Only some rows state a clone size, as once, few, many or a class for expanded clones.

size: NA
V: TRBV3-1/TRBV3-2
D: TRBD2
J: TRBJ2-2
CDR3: CASSLTRTSGTGELFF
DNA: TGTGCCAGCAGCCTTACCCGGACTAGCGGCACCGGGGAGCTGTTTTTT

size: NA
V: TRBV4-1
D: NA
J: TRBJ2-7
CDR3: CASSQGVQGTYEQYF
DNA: TGCGCCAGCAGCCAAGGGGTACAGGGTACCTACGAGCAGTACTTC

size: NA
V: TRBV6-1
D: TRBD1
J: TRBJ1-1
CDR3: CASSEIGTGDTEAFF
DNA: TGTGCCAGCAGTGAAATAGGGACAGGGGACACTGAAGCTTTCTTT

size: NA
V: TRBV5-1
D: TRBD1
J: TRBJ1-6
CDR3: CASSLAMTGYSPLHF
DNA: TGCGCCAGCAGCTTGGCCATGACAGGGTATTCACCCCTCCACTTT

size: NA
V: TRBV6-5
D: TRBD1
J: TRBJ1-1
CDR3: CASSYSWTGGEAFF
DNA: TGTGCCAGCAGTTATTCCTGGACAGGGGGCGAAGCTTTCTTT

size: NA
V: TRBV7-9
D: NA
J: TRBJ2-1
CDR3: CASSPGVGGAINEQFF
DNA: TGTGCCAGCAGCCCAGGCGTGGGGGGGGCTATCAATGAGCAGTTCTTC

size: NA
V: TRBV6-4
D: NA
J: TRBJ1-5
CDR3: CATCPYWAGQPQHF
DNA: TGTGCCACCTGCCCCTATTGGGCTGGGCAGCCCCAGCATTTT

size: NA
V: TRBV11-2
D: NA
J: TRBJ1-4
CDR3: CASSLVQGWTNEKLFF
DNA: TGTGCCAGCAGCTTGGTCCAGGGTTGGACTAATGAAAAACTGTTTTTT

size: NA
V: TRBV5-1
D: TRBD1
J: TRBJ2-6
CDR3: CASSSAPTDRDQSGANVLTF
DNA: TGCGCCAGCAGCTCGGCCCCGACTGACAGGGATCAGTCTGGGGCCAACGTCCTGACTTTC

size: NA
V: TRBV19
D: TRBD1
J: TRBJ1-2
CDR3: CASTTTGSYGYTF
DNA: TGTGCCAGTACTACGACAGGGAGCTATGGCTACACCTTC

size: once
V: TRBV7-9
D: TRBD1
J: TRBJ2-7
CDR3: CASSLGGQNYEQYF
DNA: TGTGCCAGCAGCTTAGGGGGACAGAACTACGAGCAGTACTTC

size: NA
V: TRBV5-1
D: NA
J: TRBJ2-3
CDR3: CASSLARGSSTDTQYF
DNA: TGCGCCAGCAGCTTGGCCCGGGGATCTAGCACAGATACGCAGTATTTT

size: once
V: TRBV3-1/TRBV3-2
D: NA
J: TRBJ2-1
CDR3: CASSQAGGRAYNEQFF
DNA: TGTGCCAGCAGCCAAGCGGGGGGCAGGGCCTACAATGAGCAGTTCTTC

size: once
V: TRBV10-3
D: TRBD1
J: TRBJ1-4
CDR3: CAISEWGTGDEKLFF
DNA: TGTGCCATCAGTGAATGGGGGACAGGGGATGAAAAACTGTTTTTT

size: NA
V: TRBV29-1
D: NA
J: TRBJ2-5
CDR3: CSVEDTNPGLMYQETQYF
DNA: TGCAGCGTTGAAGATACTAATCCGGGACTCATGTACCAAGAGACCCAGTACTTC

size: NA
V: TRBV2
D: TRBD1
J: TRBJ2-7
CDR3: CASMGGQGVPPYEQYF
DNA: TGTGCCAGCATGGGGGGACAGGGGGTCCCCCCCTACGAGCAGTACTTC

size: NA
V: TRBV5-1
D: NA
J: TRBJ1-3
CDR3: CASSYEGAGNTIYF
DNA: TGCGCCAGCAGCTACGAGGGGGCTGGAAACACCATATATTTT

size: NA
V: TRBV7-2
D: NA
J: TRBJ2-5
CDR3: CASSLVDSMRETQYF
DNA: TGTGCCAGCAGCTTAGTCGACAGCATGAGAGAGACCCAGTACTTC

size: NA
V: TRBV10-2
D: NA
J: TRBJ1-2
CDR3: CASSPQLNYGYIF
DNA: TGCGCCAGCAGCCCCCAACTTAACTATGGCTACATCTTC

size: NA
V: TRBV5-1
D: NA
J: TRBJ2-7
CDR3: CASSLATGHSYEQYF
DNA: TGCGCCAGCAGCTTGGCCACGGGACACTCCTACGAGCAGTACTTC

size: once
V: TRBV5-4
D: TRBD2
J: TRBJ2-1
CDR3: CASSLLAGGFSYNEQFF
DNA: TGTGCCAGCAGCCTCCTAGCGGGGGGGTTTTCATACAATGAGCAGTTCTTC

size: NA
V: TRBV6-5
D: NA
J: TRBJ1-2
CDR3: CASSYDATGNYGYTF
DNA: TGTGCCAGCAGTTACGACGCCACAGGGAACTATGGCTACACCTTC

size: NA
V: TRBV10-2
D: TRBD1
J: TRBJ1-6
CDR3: CASHGQGIGNSPLHF
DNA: TGCGCCAGCCATGGACAGGGGATCGGTAATTCACCCCTCCACTTT

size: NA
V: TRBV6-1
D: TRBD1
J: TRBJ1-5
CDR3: CASNEARDRGDQPQHF
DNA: TGTGCCAGCAATGAAGCGCGGGACAGGGGGGACCAGCCCCAGCATTTT

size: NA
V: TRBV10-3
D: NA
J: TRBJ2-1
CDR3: CATSSGLVGVEQFF
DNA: TGTGCCACCTCGTCGGGACTCGTCGGGGTCGAGCAGTTCTTC

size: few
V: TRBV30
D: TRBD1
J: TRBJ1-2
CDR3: CAWTGQGLTYGYTF
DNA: TGTGCCTGGACTGGACAGGGTCTAACCTATGGCTACACCTTC

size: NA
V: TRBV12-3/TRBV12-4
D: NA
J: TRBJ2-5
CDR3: CASSPRKETQYF
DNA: TGTGCCAGCAGTCCCAGGAAGGAGACCCAGTACTTC

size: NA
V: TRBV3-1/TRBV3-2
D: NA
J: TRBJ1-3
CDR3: CASSRSGNTIYF
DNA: TGTGCCAGCAGCCGGAGCGGAAACACCATATATTTT

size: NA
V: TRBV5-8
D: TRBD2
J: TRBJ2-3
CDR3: CASSLRSGGASGTDTQYF
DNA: TGTGCCAGCAGCTTGAGAAGCGGGGGGGCCTCTGGCACAGATACGCAGTATTTT